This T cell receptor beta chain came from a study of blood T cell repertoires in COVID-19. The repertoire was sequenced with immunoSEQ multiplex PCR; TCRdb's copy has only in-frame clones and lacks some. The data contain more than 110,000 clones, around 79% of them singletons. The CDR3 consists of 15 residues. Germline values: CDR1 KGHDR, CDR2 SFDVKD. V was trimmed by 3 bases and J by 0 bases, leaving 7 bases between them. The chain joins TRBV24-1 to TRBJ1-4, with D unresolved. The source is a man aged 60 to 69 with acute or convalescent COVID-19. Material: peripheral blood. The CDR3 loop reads CATSDGKSTNEKLFF. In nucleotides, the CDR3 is TGTGCCACCAGTGATGGCAAATCAACTAATGAAAAACTGTTTTTT.